Below, 27 T cell receptor beta chains from the same sample are listed, as sequenced in a study of OX40 agonist ivuxolimab in advanced cancers. Repertoires were generated with immunoSEQ multiplex PCR, while TCRdb's copy carries only in-frame clones and drops some. The data contain about 58,000 clones, less than 90% of them singletons. Specimen: CD4+ or CD8+ T cells sorted from blood, collected in a trial of the OX40 agonist ivuxolimab. These receptors came from an adult with an advanced solid tumor such as melanoma, head and neck, liver or kidney cancer.

This chain links TRBV19 with TRBJ1-5; the D is unclear. This CDR3 has 16 amino acids. V was shortened by 4 bases and J by 0 bases, with 13 bases between the two germline ends. CDR1 and CDR2 (germline): LNHDA, SQIVND (reference sequence). The CDR3 protein is CASSTPGSPSNQPQHF. DNA of the CDR3: TGTGCCAGTAGTACTCCCGGGAGCCCTAGCAATCAGCCCCAGCATTTT.

Here the CDR3 DNA reads TGTGCCAGCAGCTCCCAGGGGTCGCGGGAGCAGTACTTC. Its protein is CASSSQGSREQYF. The rearrangement uses TRBV5-4 and TRBJ2-7; tentatively, D is TRBD1 (6 bases). The CDR3 is made up of 13 amino acids. Germline V gives CDR1 SGHNT, CDR2 YYREEE (reference sequence). Trimming shortened V by 3 bases and J by 7 bases, and 14 bases separated the two germline ends.

The chain carries TRBV4-1 and TRBJ2-4, with D maybe TRBD1 (7 bases). The germline gives CDR1 MGHRA, CDR2 YSYEKL. The V end was cut by 1 base, the J end by 0 bases, with 22 bases between. The CDR3 is 20 residues long. The CDR3 region is CASSQVGGGGSHIAKNIQYF. CDR3 in DNA: TGCGCCAGCAGCCAAGTCGGAGGGGGCGGCTCCCATATAGCCAAAAACATTCAGTACTTC.

This chain uses TRBV29-1 with TRBJ2-1, with a tentative D call TRBD2 (6 bases). CDR1 and CDR2 from the germline V gene are SQVTM and ANQGSEA. The CDR3 contains 12 residues. V gave up 8 bases and J gave up 8 bases, with 16 bases separating them. CDR3 in amino acids: CSTGSTGDEQFF. CDR3 DNA: TGCAGCACCGGGTCTACGGGAGATGAGCAGTTCTTC.

The gene calls are TRBV19 and TRBJ2-7; 7 nucleotides agree with TRBD1. The junction had 8 bases not matched to a gene; V was cut back by 8 bases and J by 4 bases. This CDR3 contains 13 residues. CDR1 LNHDA and CDR2 SQIVND come from the germline V gene (reference sequence). The CDR3 reads CASQSRDSYEQYF. The DNA of the CDR3 is TGTGCCAGTCAGTCCCGGGACAGTTACGAGCAGTACTTC.

This chain links TRBV12-5 with TRBJ2-1; D may be TRBD2 (7 bases). Trimming shortened V by 5 bases and J by 0 bases, and 23 bases separated the two germline ends. The CDR3 has 19 amino acids. Germline CDR1 LGHNT, CDR2 FRNRAP. CDR3 nucleotide sequence: TGTGCTAGTGGTCGACAGGCGTTGGGGGGGGGAGCCTCCTACAATGAGCAGTTCTTC. Its protein is CASGRQALGGGASYNEQFF.

The chain carries TRBV5-8 and TRBJ2-3, with a tentative D call TRBD1 (6 bases). The germline gives CDR1 SGHTS, CDR2 YDEGEE. V was trimmed by 0 bases and J by 5 bases, leaving 10 bases between them. The CDR3 covers 14 residues. Here the CDR3 DNA reads TGTGCCAGCAGCTTGGACAGGGCCAGAGATACGCAGTATTTT. Its protein is CASSLDRARDTQYF. The full variable domain, in which reference TRBV5-8 and TRBJ2-3 provide the parts outside the CDR3, is EAGVTQSPTHLIKTRGQQATLRCSPISGHTSVYWYQQALGLGLQFLLWYDEGEERNRGNFPPRFSGRQFPNYSSELNVNALELEDSALYLCASSLDRARDTQYFGPGTRLTVL.

This clone was seen only a few times. The rearrangement joins TRBV18 to TRBJ2-2, with D hard to call. The CDR3 has 13 amino acids. CDR1 is KGHSH and CDR2 is LQKENI in the germline V gene. V lost 0 bases and J lost 4, with 3 bases in between. The CDR3 coding sequence is TGTGCCAGCTCACCACCGAGCACCGGGGAGCTGTTTTTT. Its protein is CASSPPSTGELFF.

The V gene is TRBV19, the J gene TRBJ2-7, with D maybe TRBD2 (5 bases). The germline V and J ends were trimmed by 6 bases and 4 bases, with 22 bases remaining between them. From germline, CDR1 is LNHDA and CDR2 SQIVND (reference sequence). The CDR3 is 16 amino acids. The CDR3 loop is CASRTTYAEGGYEQYF. As DNA, the CDR3 is TGTGCCAGTAGAACTACCTACGCCGAGGGCGGTTACGAGCAGTACTTC.

Concerning this clone: The DNA is omitted, as the CDR3 cannot be located on it reliably, and the CDR3 follows TCRdb's listing. The chain combines TRBV28 with TRBJ1-2. The CDR3 has 15 residues if both end residues are counted. Germline values: CDR1 MDHEN, CDR2 SYDVKM. CDR3 residues: CASSLGRTFGDGYTF.

The chain carries TRBV18 and TRBJ2-6; 9 bases map to TRBD1. The CDR3 is 18 amino acids. Germline V gene data show CDR1 as KGHSH and CDR2 as LQKENI. The J segment lost 0 bases and the V segment lost 5 bases, leaving 8 bases of the junction unmatched. CDR3 loop: CASSFTGGAGSGANVLTF. For the CDR3, the DNA is TGTGCCAGCTCATTCACAGGGGGCGCCGGCTCTGGGGCCAACGTCCTGACTTTC.

The chain combines TRBV11-2 with TRBJ2-7; D possibly corresponds to TRBD1 (6 bases). CDR1 and CDR2 from the germline V gene are SGHAT and FQNNGV. V gave up 2 bases and J gave up 4 bases, with 15 bases separating them. This CDR3 has 15 residues. This CDR3 reads CASSLFQGQSYEQYF. DNA of the CDR3: TGTGCCAGCAGCTTATTCCAGGGACAATCATACGAGCAGTACTTC.

The chain uses TRBV7-9 and TRBJ1-4, with a tentative D call TRBD1 (5 bases). V was trimmed by 1 base and J by 6 bases, leaving 9 bases between them. The CDR3 is made up of 14 amino acids. The V gene's germline CDR1 is SEHNR and CDR2 FQNEAQ (reference sequence). CDR3 nucleotide sequence: TGTGCCAGCAGCTTAGGAGGGGTCGATGAAAAACTGTTTTTT. Amino acid sequence: CASSLGGVDEKLFF.

This chain joins TRBV6-1 and TRBJ2-5, with D unresolved. Germline V gives CDR1 MNHNS, CDR2 SASEGT. Trimming took off 7 bases at V and 2 bases at J, with 11 bases between the two ends. CDR3 length: 13 amino acids. The CDR3 DNA is TGTGCCAGCAAATCCCCGGATCAAGAGACCCAGTACTTC. This encodes CASKSPDQETQYF.

The chain uses TRBV27 and TRBJ1-2; 8 bases agree with TRBD1. The CDR3 length is 14 residues. Germline CDR1 and CDR2: MNHEY and SMNVEV (reference sequence). With 10 bases clipped from V and 4 bases from J, the junction kept 11 bases outside the gene matches. The CDR3 sequence: CATSARGLGYGYTF. The CDR3 region has the DNA TGTGCCACCTCAGCCAGGGGGCTTGGCTATGGCTACACCTTC.

The chain employs TRBV11-1 and TRBJ1-1; no clear D. This CDR3 has 13 amino acids. Germline CDR1 SGHAT, CDR2 FQDESV (reference sequence). The ends were cut back, 5 bases at V and 1 base at J, with 8 bases in the middle. CDR3 coding DNA: TGTGCCAGCAGCCAACTTGAGAACACTGAAGCTTTCTTT. Protein product: CASSQLENTEAFF.

This chain uses TRBV30 with TRBJ1-5, with a weak D call TRBD1 (6 bases). Germline V gives CDR1 GTSNPN, CDR2 SVGIG (reference sequence). V lost 6 bases to trimming and J lost 0 bases, with 9 bases between them. This CDR3 is 13 amino acids long. CDR3 bases: TGTGCCTGCCAGGGGCATAGCAATCAGCCCCAGCATTTT. Translated: CACQGHSNQPQHF. The full variable domain, completed using reference TRBV30 and TRBJ1-5, is SQTIHQWPATLVQPVGSPLSLECTVEGTSNPNLYWYRQAAGRGLQLLFYSVGIGQISSEVPQNLSASRPQDRQFILSSKKLLLSDSGFYLCACQGHSNQPQHFGDGTRLSIL.

This clone occurred once. V gene TRBV7-9 combines with J gene TRBJ2-7, with a weak D call TRBD2 (5 bases). The V end was cut by 1 base, the J end by 1 base, with 11 bases between. The CDR3 length is 15 residues. Germline-derived CDR1 and CDR2 are SEHNR and FQNEAQ (reference sequence). The CDR3 region is CASSLVRGGSYEQYF. The CDR3 DNA reads as TGTGCCAGCAGCTTAGTTCGGGGTGGGTCCTACGAGCAGTACTTC.

The chain couples TRBV28 to TRBJ2-2; 8 bases agree with TRBD2. With V trimmed by 3 bases and J by 1 base, 1 base remained unmatched. Germline V gives CDR1 MDHEN, CDR2 SYDVKM. The CDR3 sequence is 15 residues long. The CDR3 reads CASSFSGGNTGELFF. DNA of the CDR3: TGTGCCAGCAGTTTCAGCGGGGGGAACACCGGGGAGCTGTTTTTT.

CDR3 amino acids: CASSIGPGQGARNEQYF. DNA of the CDR3: TGTGCCAGTAGTATAGGTCCGGGACAGGGGGCGAGAAACGAGCAGTACTTC. The chain couples TRBV19 to TRBJ2-7, with 12 bases aligning to TRBD1. V lost 1 base and J lost 5; bases outside the gene matches: 9. The CDR3 contains 17 residues. Germline CDR1 reads LNHDA; CDR2 reads SQIVND (reference sequence).

V is TRBV30 and J is TRBJ1-2, with TRBD1 identical over 7 bases. This CDR3 is built from 12 residues. Trimming cost V 7 bases and J 7 bases; bases outside gene matches: 9. The germline CDR1 and CDR2 sequences are GTSNPN and SVGIG (reference sequence). This chain's CDR3 is CASTTGAGGYTF. CDR3 nucleotide sequence: TGTGCCTCTACTACAGGGGCTGGTGGCTACACCTTC.

This clone has only a few counts. The chain joins TRBV28 to TRBJ1-5, with no clear D. In germline, CDR1 is MDHEN, CDR2 SYDVKM. V lost 2 bases and J lost 3, with 14 bases in between. The CDR3 covers 16 residues. The CDR3 region is CASSLGEWRINQPQHF. The CDR3 nucleotides are TGTGCCAGCAGTTTAGGTGAGTGGCGGATCAATCAGCCCCAGCATTTT.

The chain combines TRBV6-1 with TRBJ2-5; 8 bases are shared with TRBD2. Germline lookup yields CDR1 MNHNS and CDR2 SASEGT. The length of the CDR3 is 14 residues. V gave up 9 bases and J gave up 4 bases; unmatched junction bases: 10. The CDR3, as DNA: TGTGCCAGTTTAGCGGGGTCGTCGGGAGAGACCCAGTACTTC. Translation: CASLAGSSGETQYF.

In this sample, this clone turned up once. This chain links TRBV19 with TRBJ2-2, with D possibly TRBD2 on 5 matching bases. This CDR3 has 16 amino acids. Germline V gene sequence: CDR1 LNHDA, CDR2 SQIVND (reference sequence). V was trimmed by 7 bases and J by 5 bases, leaving 20 bases between them. The CDR3 nucleotides are TGTGCCAGTAACCCCCTAAAGTCTTCGGGGACCGGGGAGCTGTTTTTT. Protein sequence: CASNPLKSSGTGELFF.

The gene calls are TRBV19 and TRBJ2-1; the match to TRBD2 covers 8 bases. Germline V lookup: CDR1 LNHDA, CDR2 SQIVND (reference sequence). After removal of 5 bases from V and 0 bases from J, the junction contained 9 bases not matched to a gene. This CDR3 has 17 residues. For the CDR3, the DNA is TGTGCCAGTAGTCGCCAGCGGGGGCCAAGCTCCTACAATGAGCAGTTCTTC. Protein: CASSRQRGPSSYNEQFF.

The V call is TRBV6-5, the J call TRBJ2-7, with TRBD1 matching 7 bases. The CDR3 runs 15 residues. The V gene end was trimmed by 5 bases and the J gene end by 4 bases; junction bases not matched to a gene: 11. Germline CDR1 is MNHEY and CDR2 is SVGAGI. The CDR3 reads CASSRTGTAGYEQYF. The CDR3 nucleotides are TGTGCCAGCAGTCGGACCGGGACAGCAGGGTACGAGCAGTACTTC.

The CDR3 loop is CASSYSRSFYEQYF. The DNA of the CDR3 is TGTGCCAGCAGTTACTCGAGGTCCTTCTACGAGCAGTACTTC. V usage is TRBV6-5 and J usage is TRBJ2-7; unclear D gene. The germline V gene encodes CDR1 MNHEY and CDR2 SVGAGI. The ends were cut back, 0 bases at V and 3 bases at J, with 9 bases in the middle. The CDR3 totals 14 residues.